Below, 15 T cell receptor beta chains from the same sample are listed, as sequenced in a study of T cells after yellow fever vaccination. TCRdb reanalysed the 5' RACE reads using MiXCR and keeps one entry per CDR3 protein. The table has 450,000 to 600,000 distinct CDR3 sequences, 17% seen once; the top ten hold approximately 15%. The sample was PBMCs, taken less than 6 days after the first yellow fever vaccination. These receptors originate from a young man who received the YFV17D yellow fever vaccine.

The chain joins TRBV27 to TRBJ2-3; D is unresolved. The V gene's germline CDR1 is MNHEY and CDR2 SMNVEV (reference sequence). Trimming removed 5 bases from V and 6 bases from J, with 6 bases in between. This CDR3 comprises 11 residues. CDR3 sequence reads: CASSTDDTQYF. The CDR3 nucleotides read TGTGCCAGCAGTACCGATGATACGCAGTATTTT.

This rearrangement joins TRBV28 to TRBJ2-2; perhaps D is TRBD1 or TRBD2 (6 bases each). The CDR3 extends over 18 amino acids. The V end lost 4 bases, the J end lost 4 bases, and 22 bases lay between the germline ends. Germline loops: CDR1 MDHEN, CDR2 SYDVKM. The DNA of the CDR3 is TGTGCCAGCAGTTCGAGTGCGAAGGGGGGCCAATTCACCGGGGAGCTGTTTTTT. Residues: CASSSSAKGGQFTGELFF.

The chain is built from TRBV5-1 and TRBJ1-1; 8 bases are shared with TRBD1. Germline CDR1 and CDR2: SGHRS and YFSETQ. The V gene end was trimmed by 3 bases and the J gene end by 4 bases; junction bases not matched to a gene: 5. There are 14 residues in the CDR3. CDR3 residues: CASSYLTGGTEAFF. The CDR3 DNA reads as TGCGCCAGCAGCTACCTTACAGGGGGCACTGAAGCTTTCTTT. Drawing the rest from reference TRBV5-1 and TRBJ1-1, the complete variable domain is KAGVTQTPRYLIKTRGQQVTLSCSPISGHRSVSWYQQTPGQGLQFLFEYFSETQRNKGNFPGRFSGRQFSNSRSEMNVSTLELGDSALYLCASSYLTGGTEAFFGQGTRLTVV.

Notes on this clonotype: A much larger clone is a single base away; this may be a read error. V is TRBV5-6 and J is TRBJ2-7; D is perhaps TRBD1 (6 bases). The CDR3 spans 14 residues. The V end lost 2 bases, the J end lost 2 bases, and 11 bases lay between the germline ends. From germline, CDR1 is SGHDT and CDR2 YYEEEE. This CDR3 reads CASSFRDTTYEQYV. The CDR3 bases are TGTGCCAGCAGCTTCCGGGACACCACCTACGAGCAGTACGTC.

The chain has TRBV25-1 and TRBJ1-1, with D perhaps matching TRBD1 (6 bases). V was cut by 5 bases and J by 7 bases, with 14 bases left in between. Germline V gene sequence: CDR1 MGHDK, CDR2 SYGVNS. CDR3 length: 13 residues. CDR3 loop: CASSSPTGHEAFF. In nucleotides, the CDR3 is TGTGCCAGCAGTTCCCCGACAGGACATGAAGCTTTCTTT.

The genes are TRBV5-1 and TRBJ2-1; D might be TRBD1 (6 bases). This CDR3 is built from 11 residues. Germline CDR1 reads SGHRS; CDR2 reads YFSETQ. Trimming left V 0 bases short and J 13 bases short, with 8 bases between. CDR3 region: CASSLDRVQFF. CDR3 DNA: TGCGCCAGCAGCTTGGACAGGGTCCAGTTCTTC. Drawing the rest from reference TRBV5-1 and TRBJ2-1, the complete variable domain is KAGVTQTPRYLIKTRGQQVTLSCSPISGHRSVSWYQQTPGQGLQFLFEYFSETQRNKGNFPGRFSGRQFSNSRSEMNVSTLELGDSALYLCASSLDRVQFFGPGTRLTVL.

The chain couples TRBV21-1 to TRBJ2-3; the D call TRBD1 from the table was never checked on the DNA. TRBV21-1 is annotated as a pseudogene. The length of the CDR3 is 14 residues. CDR3 sequence: CASSGNRLTDTQYF. The CDR3 bases are TGTGCCAGCAGCGGGAACAGGCTCACAGATACGCAGTATTTT.

This clonotype was observed a few times. The chain combines TRBV18 with TRBJ2-7; TRBD2 matches at 13 bases. The CDR3 is 18 amino acids. Germline values: CDR1 KGHSH, CDR2 LQKENI. V trimming: 2 bases; J trimming: 4 bases; junction bases outside the gene matches: 11. The CDR3 DNA follows: TGTGCCAGCTCACCAACTAGCGGGGGGGGAAGCGGCGGGTACGAGCAGTACGTC. Translated: CASSPTSGGGSGGYEQYV.

This clonotype was seen many times. V is TRBV20-1 and J is TRBJ2-3; 11 bases map to TRBD2. This CDR3 region has 15 residues. CDR1 and CDR2 (germline): DFQATT, SNEGSKA (reference sequence). With V trimmed by 3 bases and J by 6 bases, 8 bases remained unmatched. The CDR3 spells CSASPLAGGDDTQYF. The CDR3 nucleotides are TGCAGTGCTAGTCCGCTAGCGGGGGGAGATGATACGCAGTATTTT.

The chain uses TRBV10-3 and TRBJ1-1, with 9 bases identical to TRBD1. The CDR3 is 16 residues long. The germline gives CDR1 ENHRY, CDR2 SYGVKD. V gave up 3 bases and J gave up 1 base; unmatched junction bases: 6. CDR3 residues: CAISDWTGVGNTEAFF. The DNA for the CDR3 is TGTGCCATCAGTGACTGGACAGGGGTCGGGAACACTGAAGCTTTCTTT.

The table lists this clonotype with a few counts. This chain uses TRBV15 with TRBJ2-1, with a possible D match to TRBD2 (5 bases). CDR1 is LNHNV and CDR2 is YYDKDF in the germline V gene (reference sequence). This CDR3 spans 19 amino acids. V was trimmed by 0 bases and J by 8 bases, leaving 26 bases between them. The CDR3 spells CATSRDRFTRDGNFDEQFF. Written as DNA, the CDR3 is TGTGCCACCAGCAGAGACCGGTTCACGAGGGATGGAAATTTTGATGAGCAGTTCTTC.

This sequence joins TRBV7-8 and TRBJ2-2; the match to TRBD2 covers 9 bases. The trim removed 5 bases at V and 7 bases at J, leaving 14 bases unmatched. Germline CDR1 SGHVS, CDR2 FQNEAQ. The CDR3 has 17 residues. This CDR3 reads CASSHGTGREGIGELFF. CDR3 in DNA: TGTGCCAGCAGCCATGGGACTGGGCGGGAGGGCATCGGGGAGCTGTTTTTT.

This clonotype was seen a handful of times. The rearrangement joins TRBV7-6 to TRBJ2-3, with D possibly matching TRBD1 (6 bases). Between the trimmed V and J ends, which lost 6 bases and 0 bases, there was a span of 16 bases. CDR1 and CDR2 (germline): SGHVS, FNYEAQ. The CDR3 extends over 16 amino acids. The CDR3 is CASSSAGTMSTDTQYF. The DNA of the CDR3 is TGTGCCAGCAGTTCCGCCGGGACAATGAGCACAGATACGCAGTATTTT.

This clonotype was recorded at least ten times. The chain is built from TRBV5-1 and TRBJ1-4; D remains unclear. The germline CDR1 and CDR2 sequences are SGHRS and YFSETQ. The length of the CDR3 is 13 residues. V was clipped by 5 bases and J by 3 bases, with 8 bases between them. In nucleotides, the CDR3 is TGCGCCAGCAGTAACGGGGCTAATGAAAAACTGTTTTTT. This sequence encodes CASSNGANEKLFF.

This sequence joins TRBV7-2 and TRBJ2-7, with D perhaps matching TRBD1 (6 bases). Trimming left V 3 bases short and J 3 bases short, with 15 bases between. Per the germline V gene, CDR1 is SGHTA and CDR2 is FQGNSA. The CDR3 covers 15 residues. The DNA for the CDR3 is TGTGCCAGCAGCTTTACGCCGGGACATGGCTACGAGCAGTACTTC. It encodes CASSFTPGHGYEQYF.